Shown below are 30 T cell receptor beta chains from a single sample sequenced in a study of blood T cell repertoires in COVID-19. TCRdb's table, derived via immunoSEQ multiplex PCR, lists solely in-frame clones and lacks some. The table has about 190,000 clones, under 90% seen once. Sequencing was done on a sample of peripheral blood. The receptors were gathered from a human donor in a cohort sampled during active COVID-19.

In its sample, this clone was seen a few times. The chain has TRBV30 and TRBJ2-7, with D perhaps TRBD2 (5 bases). The V gene lost 5 bases and the J gene lost 5 bases, with 16 bases spanning the gap. CDR3 length: 13 residues. Per germline, CDR1 GTSNPN and CDR2 SVGIG (reference sequence). CDR3 sequence (DNA): TGTGCCTGGGGCGATCTAGCAGGCCACGAGCAGTACTTC. Translated, it gives CAWGDLAGHEQYF.

The rearrangement uses TRBV18 and TRBJ2-4; no clear D gene. The germline V gene encodes CDR1 KGHSH and CDR2 LQKENI. This CDR3 contains 14 residues. Trimming removed 2 bases at V and 8 bases at J, with 13 bases between. CDR3 region: CASSPKAPLHIQYF. CDR3 DNA: TGTGCCAGCTCACCAAAAGCTCCCTTGCACATTCAGTACTTC.

V is TRBV3-1 (or the pseudogene TRBV3-2) and J is TRBJ2-3, with TRBD2 matching 10 bases. CDR1 and CDR2 (germline): LGHDT, YNNKEL (reference sequence). J was trimmed by 2 bases and V by 2 bases; bases with no gene match: 7. There are 17 residues in the CDR3. In DNA form, the CDR3 reads TGTGCCAGCAGCCAATGGCGGACTAGCGGAAACACAGATACGCAGTATTTT. This encodes CASSQWRTSGNTDTQYF.

J is TRBJ1-1 and V is TRBV6-5; 7 nucleotides line up with TRBD1. The germline CDR1 and CDR2 sequences are MNHEY and SVGAGI. CDR3 length: 15 residues. The trim removed 7 bases at V and 1 base at J, leaving 9 bases unmatched. The CDR3 here is CASIPPGTENTEAFF. The CDR3 DNA sequence: TGTGCCAGCATCCCCCCCGGGACAGAGAACACTGAAGCTTTCTTT.

The chain couples TRBV5-1 to TRBJ2-5; D might be TRBD2 (5 bases). The CDR3 contains 14 residues. Trimming stripped 3 bases from V and 6 bases from J, with 15 bases between. Looked up from germline, CDR1 is SGHRS and CDR2 is YFSETQ. Written as DNA, the CDR3 is TGCGCCAGCAGCTCCTGGACGGGGTCGAAGACCCAGTACTTC. This gives the protein CASSSWTGSKTQYF.

This clone was found many times. CDR3 loop: CASSWDRNPQETQYF. The CDR3 coding sequence is TGTGCCAGCAGCTGGGACAGGAACCCCCAAGAGACCCAGTACTTC. The chain carries TRBV7-6 and TRBJ2-5; TRBD1 matches 8 bases. CDR1 SGHVS and CDR2 FNYEAQ come from the germline V gene. This CDR3 contains 15 residues. J was trimmed by 1 base and V by 4 bases; bases with no gene match: 5.

The V call is TRBV5-1, the J call TRBJ2-5, with D hard to call. Between the trimmed V and J ends, which lost 4 bases and 4 bases, there was a span of 14 bases. The CDR3 sequence is 14 residues long. Germline values: CDR1 SGHRS, CDR2 YFSETQ. The CDR3, as DNA: TGCGCCAGCAGCCCGAGGCAAACGGGAGAGACCCAGTACTTC. Amino acids: CASSPRQTGETQYF.

The chain links TRBV7-2 to TRBJ1-6; 7 bases match TRBD1. CDR3 length: 14 residues. V lost 0 bases to trimming and J lost 9 bases; unmatched junction nucleotides: 2. Germline values: CDR1 SGHTA, CDR2 FQGNSA. CDR3 bases: TGTGCCAGCAGCTTAGCCTACAGGGGTTCACCCCTCCACTTT. Translating it yields CASSLAYRGSPLHF.

The chain recombines TRBV14 with TRBJ2-2, with D unclear. V was trimmed by 5 bases and J by 8 bases, leaving 9 bases between them. CDR1 and CDR2 from the germline V gene are SGHDN and FVKESK. The CDR3 length is 12 residues. In DNA, the CDR3 is TGTGCCAGCAGCTCAACCAGAGGGGAGCTGTTTTTT. Residues: CASSSTRGELFF.

This rearrangement joins TRBV5-1 to TRBJ2-7; D might be TRBD1 (6 bases). Trimming removed 0 bases at V and 5 bases at J, with 12 bases between. This CDR3 region has 14 residues. The germline gives CDR1 SGHRS, CDR2 YFSETQ. CDR3 sequence: CASSLAKTGNEQYV. The CDR3 region has the DNA TGCGCCAGCAGCTTGGCCAAAACAGGGAACGAGCAGTACGTC.

This chain connects TRBV3-1 (or the pseudogene TRBV3-2) to TRBJ2-7, with D unresolved. Germline lookup yields CDR1 LGHDT and CDR2 YNNKEL (reference sequence). Between the trimmed V and J ends, which lost 1 base and 2 bases, there was a span of 12 bases. This CDR3 is 15 amino acids long. Written as DNA, the CDR3 is TGTGCCAGCAGCCAAGCCCCGGCGGTGACCTACGAGCAGTACTTC. Translated: CASSQAPAVTYEQYF.

This clone was counted once. This chain connects TRBV14 to TRBJ1-1, with 7 bases matching TRBD1. V gave up 0 bases and J gave up 4 bases; unmatched junction bases: 11. The length of the CDR3 is 17 residues. Per the germline V gene, CDR1 is SGHDN and CDR2 is FVKESK. DNA of the CDR3: TGTGCCAGCAGCCAAGAAAAATACAGGGGAAAGAGCACTGAAGCTTTCTTT. Translation: CASSQEKYRGKSTEAFF. Together with reference TRBV14 and TRBJ1-1, the CDR3 gives the full variable domain: EAGVTQFPSHSVIEKGQTVTLRCDPISGHDNLYWYRRVMGKEIKFLLHFVKESKQDESGMPNNRFLAERTGGTYSTLKVQPAELEDSGVYFCASSQEKYRGKSTEAFFGQGTRLTVV.

The rearrangement links TRBV19 to TRBJ2-7; tentatively, D is TRBD2 (5 bases). Between the trimmed V and J ends, which lost 1 base and 6 bases, there was a span of 10 bases. This CDR3 has 13 residues. In germline, CDR1 is LNHDA, CDR2 SQIVND (reference sequence). CDR3 region: CASSIAEGTEQYV. CDR3 sequence (DNA): TGTGCCAGTAGTATAGCAGAGGGAACCGAGCAGTACGTC.

V and J are TRBV27 and TRBJ2-1; 7 positions agree with TRBD2. The CDR3 is 13 residues long. After removal of 4 bases from V and 7 bases from J, the junction contained 4 bases not matched to a gene. Germline lookup yields CDR1 MNHEY and CDR2 SMNVEV (reference sequence). DNA for the CDR3: TGTGCCAGCAGTTCGGGACTATTGAATGAGCAGTTCTTC. Residues: CASSSGLLNEQFF.

This chain links TRBV6-4 with TRBJ1-6, with D perhaps TRBD1 (5 bases). The germline V gene has CDR1 MRHNA and CDR2 SNTAGT. The CDR3 is 14 amino acids. Deletions cut 6 bases from V and 7 bases from J, with 13 bases between. The CDR3 here is CASSKEDRNSPLHF. CDR3 nucleotide sequence: TGTGCCAGCAGCAAGGAAGACAGAAATTCACCCCTCCACTTT.

The genes are TRBV5-1 and TRBJ1-1, with TRBD1 as a possible D gene (5 bases). Per germline, CDR1 SGHRS and CDR2 YFSETQ. Trimming took 4 bases from V and 0 from J, leaving 10 bases between them. The CDR3 sequence is 14 residues long. For the CDR3, the DNA is TGCGCCAGCAGCGCACAGGCCGTGAACACTGAAGCTTTCTTT. Its protein product is CASSAQAVNTEAFF.

The genes are TRBV5-1 and TRBJ2-2, with D possibly being TRBD1 (5 bases). The germline V gene encodes CDR1 SGHRS and CDR2 YFSETQ. CDR3 size: 14 residues. Trimming took off 0 bases at V and 4 bases at J, with 7 bases between the two ends. The CDR3 spells CASSLGQITGELFF. The CDR3 DNA follows: TGCGCCAGCAGCTTGGGACAGATCACCGGGGAGCTGTTTTTT.

This clone was detected only once. This chain joins TRBV2 and TRBJ2-2; TRBD2 is a possible D gene (6 bases). The V end was cut by 3 bases, the J end by 0 bases, with 14 bases between. The CDR3 is made up of 17 amino acids. CDR1 and CDR2 from the germline V gene are SNHLY and FYNNEI. CDR3: CASSERRAGANTGELFF. As DNA, the CDR3 is TGTGCCAGCAGTGAGAGGCGAGCGGGCGCGAACACCGGGGAGCTGTTTTTT.

The chain couples TRBV5-1 to TRBJ1-6, with a possible D match to TRBD1 (6 bases). Trimming cost V 6 bases and J 0 bases, with 13 bases left between them. CDR3 size: 16 residues. Germline V gives CDR1 SGHRS, CDR2 YFSETQ. The CDR3 nucleotides are TGCGCCAGCAAGGACAGTGGAGCCTCCTATAATTCACCCCTCCACTTT. Translation: CASKDSGASYNSPLHF.

CDR3 coding DNA: TGTGCCAGCAGCGCTACAGGGGGCTCGAACGAAAAACTGTTTTTT. This encodes CASSATGGSNEKLFF. The chain employs TRBV7-3 and TRBJ1-4, with 9 positions matching TRBD1. The junction had 9 bases not matched to a gene; V was cut back by 5 bases and J by 8 bases. This CDR3 region has 15 residues. The germline gives CDR1 SGHTA, CDR2 FQGTGA. Combining the CDR3 with reference TRBV7-3 and TRBJ1-4 gives the whole variable domain GAGVSQTPSNKVTEKGKYVELRCDPISGHTALYWYRQSLGQGPEFLIYFQGTGAADDSGLPNDRFFAVRPEGSVSTLKIQRTERGDSAVYLCASSATGGSNEKLFFGSGTQLSVL.

The rearrangement joins TRBV18 to TRBJ2-3, with a weak D call TRBD1 (5 bases). V lost 2 bases to trimming and J lost 6 bases, with 15 bases between them. The CDR3 is 15 amino acids. Germline V CDR1 and CDR2: KGHSH, LQKENI. As DNA, the CDR3 is TGTGCCAGCTCACCAGAGTCAGGGCTTCAGGATACGCAGTATTTT. It specifies CASSPESGLQDTQYF.

The rearrangement uses TRBV6-5 and TRBJ2-1; 10 nucleotides line up with TRBD1. The germline gives CDR1 MNHEY, CDR2 SVGAGI. V dropped 7 bases and J dropped 10; count of bases not matched to a gene: 10. The CDR3 spans 14 residues. DNA of the CDR3: TGTGCCAGCATAATCGGACAGGGGGTTGGCGAGCAGTTCTTC. It encodes CASIIGQGVGEQFF.

The chain joins TRBV28 to TRBJ1-4, with a possible D match to TRBD1 (6 bases). V gave up 4 bases and J gave up 3 bases, with 12 bases separating them. This CDR3 contains 15 residues. Germline loops: CDR1 MDHEN, CDR2 SYDVKM. CDR3 region: CASSSGGAANEKLFF. The CDR3 coding sequence is TGTGCCAGCAGTTCCGGGGGGGCAGCTAATGAAAAACTGTTTTTT.

The rearrangement uses TRBV6-5 and TRBJ2-7, with TRBD2 matching 14 bases. Germline CDR1 reads MNHEY; CDR2 reads SVGAGI. V shed 5 bases, J shed 6 bases, and the junction held 6 bases outside the gene matches. The CDR3 loop spans 15 amino acids. The CDR3 loop reads CASSRGLAGAGEQYF. As DNA, the CDR3 is TGTGCCAGCAGTAGGGGACTAGCGGGAGCCGGCGAGCAGTACTTC.

V usage is TRBV10-3 and J usage is TRBJ1-2; 7 positions match TRBD1. V gave up 0 bases and J gave up 7 bases; unmatched junction bases: 8. The CDR3 is 15 amino acids. Germline CDR1 is ENHRY and CDR2 is SYGVKD. The chain's CDR3 is CAISESTGMFAGYTF. CDR3 nucleotide sequence: TGTGCCATCAGTGAGTCGACAGGGATGTTCGCTGGCTACACCTTC.

The CDR3 DNA reads as TGTGCCAGCTCATCCCCCGAGAAGGGACAGAACGAGCAGTACTTC. Translated: CASSSPEKGQNEQYF. The chain has TRBV18 and TRBJ2-7; 7 bases are a match to TRBD1. The germline CDR1 and CDR2 sequences are KGHSH and LQKENI. The ends lost 5 bases at V and 5 bases at J; junction bases unmatched: 12. CDR3 size: 15 residues. Full variable domain (missing parts from reference TRBV18 and TRBJ2-7): NAGVMQNPRHLVRRRGQEARLRCSPMKGHSHVYWYRQLPEEGLKFMVYLQKENIIDESGMPKERFSAEFPKEGPSILRIQQVVRGDSAAYFCASSSPEKGQNEQYFGPGTRLTVT.

The gene calls are TRBV15 and TRBJ1-5; a weak D match, TRBD1 (5 bases). V shed 10 bases and J shed 2 bases, with 9 bases lying between them. Germline V gives CDR1 LNHNV, CDR2 YYDKDF (reference sequence). The CDR3 is 12 residues long. CDR3 sequence reads: CASQGGNQPQHF. CDR3 nucleotide sequence: TGTGCCAGTCAGGGTGGCAATCAGCCCCAGCATTTT. Full variable domain (missing parts from reference TRBV15 and TRBJ1-5): DAMVIQNPRYQVTQFGKPVTLSCSQTLNHNVMYWYQQKSSQAPKLLFHYYDKDFNNEADTPDNFQSRRPNTSFCFLDIRSPGLGDTAMYLCASQGGNQPQHFGDGTRLSIL.

J is TRBJ2-6 and V is TRBV6-5; the D is unclear. Germline V gives CDR1 MNHEY, CDR2 SVGAGI. This CDR3 contains 15 residues. V lost 4 bases to trimming and J lost 1 base, with 8 bases between them. CDR3 bases: TGTGCCAGCAGTTCCCCCAGTTCTGGGGCCAACGTCCTGACTTTC. It codes for CASSSPSSGANVLTF.

The genes are TRBV18 and TRBJ2-1; 8 nucleotides align to TRBD2. Germline values: CDR1 KGHSH, CDR2 LQKENI. This CDR3 has 15 amino acids. J lost 9 bases, V lost 3 bases, and 10 bases had no gene match. The CDR3 coding sequence is TGTGCCAGCTCACCTTCAGCGGGAGCGGGTGGTGAGCAGTTCTTC. The encoded protein is CASSPSAGAGGEQFF.

The chain joins TRBV14 to TRBJ1-2; weak D call: TRBD1 (6 bases). CDR1 SGHDN and CDR2 FVKESK come from the germline V gene. Trimming took 3 bases from V and 7 from J, leaving 27 bases between them. The CDR3 consists of 18 residues. The CDR3 nucleotides read TGTGCCAGCAGCCATAACCCCTTCCAACAGGGATTAGCGAGTGGCTACACCTTC. Protein sequence: CASSHNPFQQGLASGYTF.